What follows are 28 T cell receptor beta chains derived from one specimen sequenced in a study of human T cells and chemical hapten exposure. Via MiXCR, TCRdb re-called the RACE reads, giving one row per CDR3 protein. The profile covers 80,000 to 100,000 distinct CDR3 sequences, with roughly a tenth appearing a single time and 3% to 4.5% taken by the ten largest. Stated time point: pre-sensitization, week 0. Treatment: therapeutic diphenylcyclopropenone sensitization with weekly scalp DPC. Sequenced here: whole blood, sampled in connection with sensitization to the hapten diphenylcyclopropenone (DPC). The receptor set was obtained from a woman aged 40 to 50 with alopecia areata. Some clones in this sample may be carry-over from other donors' samples.

This clonotype turned up a few times. This chain connects TRBV12-3 or TRBV12-4 to TRBJ2-1; D remains unclear. This CDR3 is 12 amino acids long. V was pared by 1 base and J by 8 bases, with 6 bases between. This chain's CDR3 is CASSLDVYEQFF. In DNA form, the CDR3 reads TGTGCCAGCAGTTTAGACGTCTATGAGCAGTTCTTC.

This clonotype was counted at least ten times. The chain has TRBV7-6 and TRBJ2-3; D is unclear. V dropped 1 base and J dropped 1 base, with 6 bases sitting between them. Germline V CDR1 and CDR2: SGHVS, FNYEAQ. The CDR3 sequence is 14 residues long. The CDR3 DNA is TGTGCCAGCAGCTTAGGAGTGGGCACAGATACGCAGTATTTT. This codes for CASSLGVGTDTQYF.

A few counts support this clonotype. This chain connects TRBV12-3 or TRBV12-4 to TRBJ1-2; D is undetermined. The CDR3 runs 13 residues. The V gene lost 5 bases and the J gene lost 7 bases, with 14 bases spanning the gap. The chain's CDR3 is CASSLGGVFGYTF. The CDR3 DNA reads TGTGCCAGCAGTCTTGGTGGTGTTTTTGGCTACACCTTC.

This clonotype appeared many times. V usage is TRBV6-5 and J usage is TRBJ2-7; tentatively, D is TRBD1 or TRBD2 (5 bases each). This CDR3 has 13 amino acids. Germline V gives CDR1 MNHEY, CDR2 SVGAGI. The ends were cut back, 6 bases at V and 7 bases at J, with 16 bases in the middle. The CDR3 reads CASRSTGLGEQYF. Written as DNA, the CDR3 is TGTGCCAGCAGATCCACAGGACTGGGGGAGCAGTACTTC.

This clonotype was counted ten times or more. J is TRBJ1-2 and V is TRBV5-4, with TRBD1 matching over 7 bases. V gave up 0 bases and J gave up 1 base; unmatched junction bases: 0. CDR1 and CDR2 (germline): SGHNT, YYREEE (reference sequence). CDR3 length: 14 residues. CDR3 in amino acids: CASSLGQGNYGYTF. The DNA for the CDR3 is TGTGCCAGCAGCTTGGGACAGGGTAACTATGGCTACACCTTC.

CDR3 DNA: TGTGCCAGCAGATATTCGACTAGCGGGGGGGCCGACCCCACAGATACGCAGTATTTT. This codes for CASRYSTSGGADPTDTQYF. The V and J genes are TRBV2 and TRBJ2-3; the match to TRBD2 covers 14 bases. After removal of 6 bases from V and 2 bases from J, the junction contained 13 bases not matched to a gene. The CDR3 is 19 amino acids. Germline V gene lookup returns CDR1 SNHLY and CDR2 FYNNEI.

A remark on this clonotype: A clone one base away is much larger, so this may be a read error. This sequence joins TRBV4-2 and TRBJ1-5; possibly TRBD2 for D (5 bases). The J call may not be correct, given that the DNA end is closer to TRBJ2-3. Germline-derived CDR1 and CDR2 are LGHNA and YNFKEQ. The CDR3 is 15 residues long. The CDR3 protein is CASSQDRGSNQPQYF. CDR3 nucleotide sequence: TGTGCCAGCAGCCAAGATCGGGGTAGCAATCAGCCCCAGTATTTT.

The rearrangement uses TRBV20-1 and TRBJ2-7; D is possibly TRBD1 (5 bases). The germline V gene has CDR1 DFQATT and CDR2 SNEGSKA (reference sequence). Trimming removed 0 bases at V and 2 bases at J, with 11 bases between. This CDR3 comprises 14 residues. In DNA form, the CDR3 reads TGCAGTGCTAGAGAGGCAGGGAATACCTACGAGCAGTACTTC. Its translation is CSAREAGNTYEQYF.

This chain uses TRBV5-1 with TRBJ1-2, with D perhaps matching TRBD1 (5 bases). The CDR3 is 13 amino acids. Looked up from germline, CDR1 is SGHRS and CDR2 is YFSETQ. Trimming stripped 0 bases from V and 7 bases from J, with 10 bases between. CDR3 amino acids: CASSLELGAGYTF. CDR3 coding DNA: TGCGCCAGCAGCTTGGAGCTAGGGGCTGGCTACACCTTC.

This clonotype appeared many times. The chain couples TRBV5-6 to TRBJ1-6; 9 positions match TRBD1. Germline V gene data show CDR1 as SGHDT and CDR2 as YYEEEE. V was clipped by 0 bases and J by 7 bases; unmatched bases: 2. The CDR3 spans 15 residues. The CDR3: CASSLAGTGNSPLHF. The CDR3 DNA is TGTGCCAGCAGCTTGGCGGGGACAGGGAATTCACCCCTCCACTTT. Based on the CDR3 plus reference TRBV5-6 and TRBJ1-6, the full variable domain is DAGVTQSPTHLIKTRGQQVTLRCSPKSGHDTVSWYQQALGQGPQFIFQYYEEEERQRGNFPDRFSGHQFPNYSSELNVNALLLGDSALYLCASSLAGTGNSPLHFGNGTRLTVT.

This clonotype has a count of ten or more. The V call is TRBV5-1, the J call TRBJ2-7; the D gene could be TRBD1 or TRBD2 (5 bases each). Trimming removed 0 bases from V and 5 bases from J, with 12 bases in between. This CDR3 is built from 14 residues. The germline CDR1 and CDR2 sequences are SGHRS and YFSETQ. The DNA of the CDR3 is TGCGCCAGCAGCTTGGTGGGACCAACACACGAGCAGTACTTC. Protein: CASSLVGPTHEQYF.

The DNA of the CDR3 is TGTGCCAGCAGCTCCCTGGGACAGGGTGTAGAGACCCAGTACTTC. Its translation: CASSSLGQGVETQYF. V is TRBV7-2 and J is TRBJ2-5; TRBD1 agrees at 9 bases. The CDR3 spans 15 residues. Germline V lookup: CDR1 SGHTA, CDR2 FQGNSA. After removal of 4 bases from V and 4 bases from J, the junction contained 7 bases not matched to a gene.

This chain joins TRBV7-2 and TRBJ2-3; D remains unclear. The germline V and J ends were trimmed by 2 bases and 4 bases, with 7 bases remaining between them. This CDR3 is 13 amino acids long. CDR1 and CDR2 from the germline V gene are SGHTA and FQGNSA. The CDR3 region has the DNA TGTGCCAGCAGCTTATCGGCGGCAGATACGCAGTATTTT. It yields the protein CASSLSAADTQYF.

This clonotype was picked up many times. The V call is TRBV7-2, the J call TRBJ2-7; 7 bases line up with TRBD2. The CDR3 contains 16 residues. Trimming at V came to 0 bases and at J to 3 bases, leaving 8 bases not matched to a gene. Germline-derived CDR1 and CDR2 are SGHTA and FQGNSA. Here the CDR3 reads CASSLAGASGLYEQYF. Written as DNA, the CDR3 is TGTGCCAGCAGCTTAGCTGGGGCTAGCGGTCTCTACGAGCAGTACTTC. The whole variable domain, filled in from reference TRBV7-2 and TRBJ2-7, reads GAGVSQSPSNKVTEKGKDVELRCDPISGHTALYWYRQSLGQGLEFLIYFQGNSAPDKSGLPSDRFSAERTGGSVSTLTIQRTQQEDSAVYLCASSLAGASGLYEQYFGPGTRLTVT.

This clonotype came up a few times. The genes are TRBV4-2 and TRBJ2-2, with D unclear. This CDR3 comprises 14 residues. Trimming took 0 bases from V and 8 from J, leaving 10 bases between them. Germline CDR1 is LGHNA and CDR2 is YNFKEQ. The CDR3 sequence is CASSQDSSGGELFF. The CDR3 region has the DNA TGTGCCAGCAGCCAAGATTCTTCTGGGGGGGAGCTGTTTTTT.

The genes are TRBV6-2 or TRBV6-3 and TRBJ1-2, with D perhaps matching TRBD1 (6 bases). Germline lookup yields CDR1 MNHEY and CDR2 SVGEGT. There are 13 residues in the CDR3. V lost 2 bases, J lost 4 bases, and 8 bases lay in between. DNA for the CDR3: TGTGCCAGCAGTTACCAGGACAGCTATGGCTACACCTTC. It translates to CASSYQDSYGYTF.

This clonotype was observed at least ten times. The CDR3 is CASRRSDRHPTDTQYF. Here the CDR3 DNA reads TGTGCCAGCAGGCGTTCCGACAGACACCCCACAGATACGCAGTATTTT. The chain uses TRBV5-6 and TRBJ2-3; D perhaps matches TRBD1 (5 bases). Per the germline V gene, CDR1 is SGHDT and CDR2 is YYEEEE. The CDR3 is made up of 16 amino acids. Trimming took off 5 bases at V and 2 bases at J, with 18 bases between the two ends.

CDR3: CASSLTRNSYEQYF. DNA of the CDR3: TGTGCCAGCAGTTTAACCAGGAACAGCTACGAGCAGTACTTC. The chain recombines TRBV12-3 or TRBV12-4 with TRBJ2-7; D remains ambiguous. The CDR3 length is 14 residues. Trimming cost V 2 bases and J 3 bases, with 11 bases left between them.

The V and J genes are TRBV5-1 and TRBJ2-1; weak D call: TRBD1 (6 bases). Trimming shortened V by 0 bases and J by 8 bases, and 9 bases separated the two germline ends. The CDR3 contains 13 residues. Germline V CDR1 and CDR2: SGHRS, YFSETQ. The CDR3 DNA sequence: TGCGCCAGCAGCTTGGTTGGGGGCGATGAGCAGTTCTTC. Translated, it gives CASSLVGGDEQFF.

The sample holds a few counts of this clonotype. The rearrangement uses TRBV7-2 and TRBJ2-2; 7 bases agree with TRBD1. The V segment lost 3 bases and the J segment 7 bases; nucleotides outside the gene matches: 14. The CDR3 runs to 17 residues. Germline V gene data show CDR1 as SGHTA and CDR2 as FQGNSA. The CDR3 nucleotides read TGTGCCAGCAGCTTCCCCCCAGGGGGAATCGAGTACGGGGAGCTGTTTTTT. Translating gives CASSFPPGGIEYGELFF.

As DNA, the CDR3 is TGTGCCAGCACCATCGGGGCAGTCGGTAATCAGCCCCAGCATTTT. Protein product: CASTIGAVGNQPQHF. This chain joins TRBV12-3 or TRBV12-4 and TRBJ1-5; D might be TRBD1 (5 bases). There are 15 residues in the CDR3. V lost 7 bases and J 4 bases, leaving 17 bases between the germline ends.

The rearrangement uses TRBV6-2 or TRBV6-3 and TRBJ2-7, with D possibly called TRBD1 or TRBD2 (5 bases each). CDR1 MNHEY and CDR2 SVGEGT come from the germline V gene. The CDR3 consists of 13 residues. V lost 0 bases to trimming and J lost 9 bases, with 12 bases between them. CDR3 sequence (DNA): TGTGCCAGCAGTTACTCAACGGGACGGGGGCAGTACTTC. It encodes CASSYSTGRGQYF.

At least ten counts were recorded for this clonotype. CDR3 residues: CASSRPVGFDTQYF. The CDR3 DNA reads TGTGCCAGCAGTCGACCGGTAGGATTTGATACGCAGTATTTT. The rearrangement joins TRBV11-2 to TRBJ2-3; D is unclear. The CDR3 length is 14 residues. The germline V and J ends were trimmed by 6 bases and 6 bases, with 16 bases remaining between them. CDR1 and CDR2 (germline): SGHAT, FQNNGV.

This clonotype has a count of ten or more. The chain recombines TRBV6-1 with TRBJ1-2, with D uncertain. The V end was cut by 8 bases, the J end by 7 bases, with 11 bases between. The CDR3 loop spans 11 amino acids. The germline gives CDR1 MNHNS, CDR2 SASEGT. The CDR3: CASRRPFGYTF. As DNA, the CDR3 is TGTGCCAGCCGTCGGCCATTTGGCTACACCTTC.

This clonotype showed up many times. The rearrangement uses TRBV30 and TRBJ2-2, with 10 bases matching TRBD2. V lost 1 base, J lost 4 bases, and 6 bases stayed unmatched. This CDR3 has 16 residues. Germline CDR1 and CDR2: GTSNPN and SVGIG (reference sequence). CDR3 amino acids: CAWSGPGTSVTGELFF. In nucleotides, the CDR3 is TGTGCCTGGAGTGGTCCCGGGACTAGCGTCACCGGGGAGCTGTTTTTT.

This clonotype showed up just once. CDR3 nucleotide sequence: TGTGCCAGCAGCCCCGTGACAGGGGGGCGGGAGACCCAGTACTTC. This codes for CASSPVTGGRETQYF. The rearrangement links TRBV7-2 to TRBJ2-5; TRBD1 agrees at 9 bases. Unmatched junction bases numbered 9, after V lost 5 bases and J lost 5 bases. The CDR3 contains 15 residues. CDR1 is SGHTA and CDR2 is FQGNSA in the germline V gene.

This clonotype was detected ten times or more. The chain recombines TRBV11-3 with TRBJ1-5; 10 bases map to TRBD1. There are 18 residues in the CDR3. Germline-derived CDR1 and CDR2 are SGHNT and YENEEA. The V and J ends lost 1 base and 6 bases, in that order; junction bases with no gene match: 12. CDR3 residues: CASSLVGAGTGARQPQHF. The DNA for the CDR3 is TGTGCCAGCAGCTTAGTAGGGGCCGGGACAGGGGCTCGTCAGCCCCAGCATTTT. The whole variable domain, remainder taken from reference TRBV11-3 and TRBJ1-5, is EAGVVQSPRYKIIEKKQPVAFWCNPISGHNTLYWYLQNLGQGPELLIRYENEEAVDDSQLPKDRFSAERLKGVDSTLKIQPAELGDSAVYLCASSLVGAGTGARQPQHFGDGTRLSIL.

In its sample, this clonotype was seen many times. The chain employs TRBV25-1 and TRBJ1-2, with 9 nucleotides matching TRBD1. Germline trimming cut 6 bases from V and 4 bases from J; bases unmatched to any gene: 3. CDR3 length: 13 residues. CDR1 is MGHDK, CDR2 SYGVNS, per germline. Written as DNA, the CDR3 is TGTGCCAGCAGGGGACAGGGTGGCTATGGCTACACCTTC. Amino acid sequence: CASRGQGGYGYTF.